Below, 24 T cell receptor beta chains from the same sample are listed, as sequenced in a study of T cell responses to AZD1222 COVID-19 vaccine. Sequenced by immunoSEQ multiplex PCR; TCRdb stores in-frame clones only, minus some. The sample lists 75,000 to 100,000 clones; 89% were seen once. This specimen consisted of peripheral blood, obtained on day 0 of AZD1222 vaccination. These receptors originate from an adult in good health.

The chain has TRBV5-1 and TRBJ2-7; weak D call: TRBD2 (6 bases). This CDR3 has 13 residues. Between the trimmed V and J ends, which lost 0 bases and 6 bases, there was a span of 10 bases. Germline CDR1 is SGHRS and CDR2 is YFSETQ. The CDR3 loop is CASSLGRGGEQYF. In DNA, the CDR3 is TGCGCCAGCAGCTTGGGGAGGGGCGGCGAGCAGTACTTC.

The genes are TRBV5-4 and TRBJ1-1; D gene uncertain. The CDR3 sequence is 14 residues long. CDR1 and CDR2 from the germline V gene are SGHNT and YYREEE (reference sequence). The V end was cut by 2 bases, the J end by 0 bases, with 8 bases between. The CDR3 sequence is CASSLGTMNTEAFF. DNA for the CDR3: TGTGCCAGCAGCTTAGGCACTATGAACACTGAAGCTTTCTTT. The variable domain in full, with the rest retrieved from reference TRBV5-4 and TRBJ1-1, is ETGVTQSPTHLIKTRGQQVTLRCSSQSGHNTVSWYQQALGQGPQFIFQYYREEENGRGNFPPRFSGLQFPNYSSELNVNALELDDSALYLCASSLGTMNTEAFFGQGTRLTVV.

The V call is TRBV11-2, the J call TRBJ1-5; D gene unclear. The V end lost 1 base, the J end lost 6 bases, and 10 bases lay between the germline ends. The CDR3 is 14 residues long. Germline V gene lookup returns CDR1 SGHAT and CDR2 FQNNGV. The CDR3 here is CASSLAGYSQPQHF. The CDR3 nucleotides read TGTGCCAGCAGCTTAGCGGGGTACAGTCAGCCCCAGCATTTT.

The sample holds a few counts of this clone. The V and J genes are TRBV24-1 and TRBJ1-1; D remains ambiguous. The CDR3 is 14 residues long. The V gene's germline CDR1 is KGHDR and CDR2 SFDVKD. Trimming stripped 1 base from V and 1 base from J, with 6 bases between. CDR3 DNA sequence: TGTGCCACCAGTGATTTACAGCAGAACACTGAAGCTTTCTTT. Protein sequence: CATSDLQQNTEAFF.

The genes are TRBV6-5 and TRBJ1-4, with no clear D. The CDR3 sequence is 12 residues long. Germline CDR1 reads MNHEY; CDR2 reads SVGAGI. The V end was cut by 8 bases, the J end by 3 bases, with 7 bases between. DNA for the CDR3: TGTGCCAGCTCGACTTCTAATGAAAAACTGTTTTTT. Translating gives CASSTSNEKLFF.

This clone was detected a few times. This sequence joins TRBV12-5 and TRBJ1-1, with 9 bases fitting TRBD1. Looked up from germline, CDR1 is LGHNT and CDR2 is FRNRAP. The CDR3 sequence is 13 residues long. Losses at the gene ends were 7 bases for V and 5 bases for J; bases not matched to a gene: 5. In nucleotides, the CDR3 is TGTGCTAGTGCGGACAGGGGTGTGACTGAAGCTTTCTTT. The encoded protein is CASADRGVTEAFF.

The chain couples TRBV5-1 to TRBJ2-2, with unresolved D. This CDR3 contains 15 residues. Germline V gene sequence: CDR1 SGHRS, CDR2 YFSETQ. V gave up 2 bases and J gave up 7 bases, with 15 bases separating them. CDR3 in amino acids: CASSFGLAGSGELFF. Here the CDR3 DNA reads TGCGCCAGCAGCTTTGGTCTCGCCGGCAGCGGGGAGCTGTTTTTT. The whole variable domain, filled in from reference TRBV5-1 and TRBJ2-2, reads KAGVTQTPRYLIKTRGQQVTLSCSPISGHRSVSWYQQTPGQGLQFLFEYFSETQRNKGNFPGRFSGRQFSNSRSEMNVSTLELGDSALYLCASSFGLAGSGELFFGEGSRLTVL.

The chain couples TRBV5-6 to TRBJ1-3; 7 bases align to TRBD1. Germline lookup yields CDR1 SGHDT and CDR2 YYEEEE. CDR3 length: 15 amino acids. The V segment lost 4 bases and the J segment 0 bases; nucleotides outside the gene matches: 4. The CDR3 loop is CASSPDRSSGNTIYF. CDR3 in DNA: TGTGCCAGCAGCCCGGACAGGAGCTCTGGAAACACCATATATTTT.

The chain combines TRBV19 with TRBJ1-1; a possible D gene is TRBD1 (5 bases). V dropped 7 bases and J dropped 2 bases, with 20 bases sitting between them. This CDR3 is built from 16 residues. CDR1 and CDR2 from the germline V gene are LNHDA and SQIVND (reference sequence). This CDR3 is CASIPYGAGGNTEAFF. CDR3 nucleotides: TGTGCCAGTATTCCTTACGGGGCGGGTGGTAACACTGAAGCTTTCTTT.

The chain joins TRBV4-2 to TRBJ2-1, with D uncertain. The length of the CDR3 is 15 residues. The germline gives CDR1 LGHNA, CDR2 YNFKEQ. V lost 2 bases to trimming and J lost 3 bases, with 11 bases between them. CDR3 amino acids: CASSQKLPVYNEQFF. The CDR3 coding sequence is TGTGCCAGCAGCCAAAAACTACCAGTCTACAATGAGCAGTTCTTC.

This clone was recorded only once. CDR3 nucleotide sequence: TGTGCCAGCACCGAAGCGCGGGGAACCTCTGGAAACACCATATATTTT. This translates into CASTEARGTSGNTIYF. The chain combines TRBV6-1 with TRBJ1-3; D ambiguous. The germline V and J ends were trimmed by 7 bases and 0 bases, with 16 bases remaining between them. The germline V gene encodes CDR1 MNHNS and CDR2 SASEGT. CDR3 size: 16 residues.

The chain has TRBV23-1 and TRBJ2-3; possibly TRBD1 for D (6 bases). Being an ORF, TRBV23-1 has a function that is uncertain. Between the trimmed V and J ends, which lost 6 bases and 0 bases, there was a span of 19 bases. CDR3 size: 17 residues. For the CDR3, the DNA is TGCGCCAGCAGACCAGGGGTTATGTGGTCTAGCACAGATACGCAGTATTTT. It is translated as CASRPGVMWSSTDTQYF.

The chain has TRBV14 and TRBJ2-7; tentative D call: TRBD2 (6 bases). This CDR3 spans 16 amino acids. V lost 0 bases and J lost 2, with 14 bases in between. The germline V gene encodes CDR1 SGHDN and CDR2 FVKESK. DNA of the CDR3: TGTGCCAGCAGCCAAGACGTTGCGGCGGGGACCTACGAGCAGTACTTC. Amino acid sequence: CASSQDVAAGTYEQYF.

The chain has TRBV5-1 and TRBJ2-1; D might be TRBD2 (5 bases). Germline V gene lookup returns CDR1 SGHRS and CDR2 YFSETQ. The CDR3 is 15 amino acids. V was pared by 0 bases and J by 4 bases, with 11 bases between. The DNA of the CDR3 is TGCGCCAGCAGCTTGGCCAGCGGAACGTACAATGAGCAGTTCTTC. Amino acids: CASSLASGTYNEQFF.

The chain employs TRBV4-3 and TRBJ1-2, with no clear D. V was clipped by 1 base and J by 2 bases, with 8 bases between them. The CDR3 runs 14 residues. Germline V gene sequence: CDR1 LGHNA, CDR2 YSLEER. CDR3 in DNA: TGCGCCAGCAGCCAAGGGGGAACAAACTATGGCTACACCTTC. As protein: CASSQGGTNYGYTF.

V is TRBV11-2 and J is TRBJ2-1; unclear D gene. Germline lookup yields CDR1 SGHAT and CDR2 FQNNGV. The CDR3 covers 15 residues. V shed 3 bases and J shed 0 bases, with 9 bases lying between them. The CDR3 nucleotides read TGTGCCAGCAGCTTGGGCGGAAGCTCCTACAATGAGCAGTTCTTC. Protein sequence: CASSLGGSSYNEQFF. The complete variable domain, with remaining parts taken from reference TRBV11-2 and TRBJ2-1, reads EAGVAQSPRYKIIEKRQSVAFWCNPISGHATLYWYQQILGQGPKLLIQFQNNGVVDDSQLPKDRFSAERLKGVDSTLKIQPAKLEDSAVYLCASSLGGSSYNEQFFGPGTRLTVL.

The rearrangement links TRBV5-6 to TRBJ1-2, with D unresolved. The length of the CDR3 is 15 residues. The germline gives CDR1 SGHDT, CDR2 YYEEEE. Deletions cut 4 bases from V and 8 bases from J, with 21 bases between. This CDR3 is CASSTTDIQQWGYTF. The CDR3 region has the DNA TGTGCCAGCAGCACGACTGACATTCAGCAGTGGGGCTACACCTTC.

This sequence joins TRBV10-3 and TRBJ1-1, with 9 bases fitting TRBD1. Germline V gives CDR1 ENHRY, CDR2 SYGVKD. The trim removed 4 bases at V and 5 bases at J, leaving 8 bases unmatched. The CDR3 contains 15 residues. CDR3 in amino acids: CAISAGTGKRTEAFF. DNA of the CDR3: TGTGCCATCAGTGCCGGGACAGGGAAGAGGACTGAAGCTTTCTTT.

The J gene is TRBJ2-7, the V gene TRBV5-4, with D perhaps TRBD1 or TRBD2 (5 bases each). V was cut by 2 bases and J by 1 base, with 10 bases left in between. CDR3 length equals 14 residues. CDR1 and CDR2 from the germline V gene are SGHNT and YYREEE (reference sequence). CDR3 sequence reads: CASSLRGNSYEQYF. The CDR3 bases are TGTGCCAGCAGCTTACGGGGCAATTCCTACGAGCAGTACTTC. The entire variable domain, with the rest obtained from reference TRBV5-4 and TRBJ2-7, is as follows: ETGVTQSPTHLIKTRGQQVTLRCSSQSGHNTVSWYQQALGQGPQFIFQYYREEENGRGNFPPRFSGLQFPNYSSELNVNALELDDSALYLCASSLRGNSYEQYFGPGTRLTVT.

The rearrangement joins TRBV18 to TRBJ1-1; 7 nucleotides line up with TRBD1. CDR1 is KGHSH, CDR2 LQKENI, per germline. J was trimmed by 1 base and V by 3 bases; bases with no gene match: 5. The CDR3 spans 15 residues. The CDR3 loop is CASSPWTGPNTEAFF. In DNA, the CDR3 is TGTGCCAGCTCACCGTGGACAGGTCCGAACACTGAAGCTTTCTTT.

This rearrangement joins TRBV10-3 to TRBJ2-7; TRBD1 agrees at 7 bases. Germline V CDR1 and CDR2: ENHRY, SYGVKD. The CDR3 length is 14 residues. The J segment lost 0 bases and the V segment lost 8 bases, leaving 7 bases of the junction unmatched. DNA for the CDR3: TGTGCCATCGGGCAGGGGGTATCCTCCTACGAGCAGTACTTC. Translating gives CAIGQGVSSYEQYF.

CDR3 amino acids: CSVGSAGGASGYTF. CDR3 bases: TGCAGCGTTGGATCTGCAGGGGGCGCGAGTGGCTACACCTTC. The chain is built from TRBV29-1 and TRBJ1-2, with 8 positions matching TRBD1. Germline trimming cut 4 bases from V and 7 bases from J; bases unmatched to any gene: 11. CDR3 size: 14 residues. The germline gives CDR1 SQVTM, CDR2 ANQGSEA.

This clone was detected a few times. J is TRBJ2-7 and V is TRBV12-3 or TRBV12-4, with D tentatively TRBD1 (6 bases). The CDR3 loop spans 13 amino acids. V dropped 8 bases and J dropped 2 bases, with 13 bases sitting between them. Here the CDR3 DNA reads TGTGCCAGCCGTACAGGGACGACCTACGAGCAGTACTTC. This encodes CASRTGTTYEQYF.

The chain combines TRBV12-3 or TRBV12-4 with TRBJ1-1; TRBD1 is a possible D gene (5 bases). This CDR3 region has 13 residues. Deletions cut 1 base from V and 8 bases from J, with 11 bases between. The CDR3 DNA reads as TGTGCCAGCAGTTTAGGAGGGGCAGTCGAAGCTTTCTTT. It yields the protein CASSLGGAVEAFF.